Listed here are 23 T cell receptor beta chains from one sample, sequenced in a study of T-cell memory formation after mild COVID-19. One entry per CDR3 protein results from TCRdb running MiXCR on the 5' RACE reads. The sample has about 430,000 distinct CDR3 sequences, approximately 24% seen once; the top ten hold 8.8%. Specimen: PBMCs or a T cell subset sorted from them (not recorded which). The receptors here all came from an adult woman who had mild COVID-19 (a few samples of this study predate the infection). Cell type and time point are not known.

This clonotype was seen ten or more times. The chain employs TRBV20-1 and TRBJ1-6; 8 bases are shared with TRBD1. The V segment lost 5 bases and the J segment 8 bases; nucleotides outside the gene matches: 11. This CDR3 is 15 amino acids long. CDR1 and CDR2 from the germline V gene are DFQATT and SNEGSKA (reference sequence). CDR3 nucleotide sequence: TGCAGTGCTTCCAGAAACAGGGGGAGGGATTCACCCCTCCACTTT. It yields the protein CSASRNRGRDSPLHF.

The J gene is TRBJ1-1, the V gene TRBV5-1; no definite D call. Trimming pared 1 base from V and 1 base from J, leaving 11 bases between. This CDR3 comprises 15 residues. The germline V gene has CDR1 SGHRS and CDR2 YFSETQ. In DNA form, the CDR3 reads TGCGCCAGCAGCTTGTTTGGGATCCCGAACACTGAAGCTTTCTTT. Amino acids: CASSLFGIPNTEAFF. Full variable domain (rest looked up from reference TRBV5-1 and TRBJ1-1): KAGVTQTPRYLIKTRGQQVTLSCSPISGHRSVSWYQQTPGQGLQFLFEYFSETQRNKGNFPGRFSGRQFSNSRSEMNVSTLELGDSALYLCASSLFGIPNTEAFFGQGTRLTVV.

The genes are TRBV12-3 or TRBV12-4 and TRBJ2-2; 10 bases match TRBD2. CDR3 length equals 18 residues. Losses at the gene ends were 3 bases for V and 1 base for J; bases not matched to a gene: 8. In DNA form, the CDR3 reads TGTGCCAGCAGTTTGCTTCGAGCGGGGGGGAGGAACACCGGGGAGCTGTTTTTT. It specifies CASSLLRAGGRNTGELFF.

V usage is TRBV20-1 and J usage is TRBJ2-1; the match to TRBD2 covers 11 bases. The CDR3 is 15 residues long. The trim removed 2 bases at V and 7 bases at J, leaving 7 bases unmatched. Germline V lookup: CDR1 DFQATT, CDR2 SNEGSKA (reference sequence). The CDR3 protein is CSARLTSGSMNEQFF. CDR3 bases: TGCAGTGCTAGACTCACTAGCGGGAGTATGAATGAGCAGTTCTTC.

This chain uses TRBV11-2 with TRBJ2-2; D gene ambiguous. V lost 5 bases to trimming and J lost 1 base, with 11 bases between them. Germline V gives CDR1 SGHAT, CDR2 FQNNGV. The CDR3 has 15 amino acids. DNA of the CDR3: TGTGCCAGCAGCCTAGGGATCGGGAACACCGGGGAGCTGTTTTTT. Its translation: CASSLGIGNTGELFF.

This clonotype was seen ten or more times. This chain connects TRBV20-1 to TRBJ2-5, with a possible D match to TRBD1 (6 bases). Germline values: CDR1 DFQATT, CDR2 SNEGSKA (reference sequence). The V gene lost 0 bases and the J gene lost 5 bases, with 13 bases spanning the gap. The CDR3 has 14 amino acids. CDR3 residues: CSARDGGPLETQYF. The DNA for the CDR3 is TGCAGTGCTAGAGATGGGGGCCCTCTCGAGACCCAGTACTTC.

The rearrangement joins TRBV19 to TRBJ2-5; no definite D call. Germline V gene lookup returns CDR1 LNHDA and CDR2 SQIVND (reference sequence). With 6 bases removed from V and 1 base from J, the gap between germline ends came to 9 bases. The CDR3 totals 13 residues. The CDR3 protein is CASRNPIQETQYF. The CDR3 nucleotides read TGTGCCAGTAGGAACCCCATCCAAGAGACCCAGTACTTC.

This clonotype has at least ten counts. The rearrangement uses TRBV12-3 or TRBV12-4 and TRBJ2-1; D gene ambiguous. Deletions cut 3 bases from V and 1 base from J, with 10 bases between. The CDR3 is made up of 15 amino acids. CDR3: CASSFGRSSYNEQFF. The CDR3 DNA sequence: TGTGCCAGCAGTTTTGGGCGGTCATCCTACAATGAGCAGTTCTTC.

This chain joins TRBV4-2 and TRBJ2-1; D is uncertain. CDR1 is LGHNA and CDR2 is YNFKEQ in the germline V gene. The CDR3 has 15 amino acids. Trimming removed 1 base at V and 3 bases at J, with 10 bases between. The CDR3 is CASSQGASLYNEQFF. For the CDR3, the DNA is TGTGCCAGCAGCCAAGGGGCGTCACTCTACAATGAGCAGTTCTTC.

CDR3 sequence (DNA): TGTGCCAGCAGTCTTAGTAGCGGGGGCCCAGATACGCAGTATTTT. It specifies CASSLSSGGPDTQYF. V is TRBV6-1 and J is TRBJ2-3; 9 nucleotides agree with TRBD2. This CDR3 has 15 residues. The J segment lost 4 bases and the V segment lost 5 bases, leaving 7 bases of the junction unmatched. Germline V gene lookup returns CDR1 MNHNS and CDR2 SASEGT.

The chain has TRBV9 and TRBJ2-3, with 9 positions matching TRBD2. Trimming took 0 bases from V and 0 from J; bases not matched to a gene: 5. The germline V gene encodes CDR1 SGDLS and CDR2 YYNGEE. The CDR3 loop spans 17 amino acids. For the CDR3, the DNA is TGTGCCAGCAGCGTAGGTGCTAGCGGGACTAGCACAGATACGCAGTATTTT. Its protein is CASSVGASGTSTDTQYF.

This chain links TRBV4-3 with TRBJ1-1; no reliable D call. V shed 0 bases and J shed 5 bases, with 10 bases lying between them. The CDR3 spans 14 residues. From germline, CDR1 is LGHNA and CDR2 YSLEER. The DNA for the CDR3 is TGCGCCAGCAGCCAAGATGGGAAGGGAACTGAAGCTTTCTTT. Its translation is CASSQDGKGTEAFF.

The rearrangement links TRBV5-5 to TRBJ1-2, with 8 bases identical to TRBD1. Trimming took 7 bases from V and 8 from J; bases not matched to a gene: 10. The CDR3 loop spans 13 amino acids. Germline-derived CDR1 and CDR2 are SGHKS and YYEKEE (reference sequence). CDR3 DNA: TGTGCCAGCGGAAAACAGGGGGGCGGAGGCTACACCTTC. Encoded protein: CASGKQGGGGYTF.

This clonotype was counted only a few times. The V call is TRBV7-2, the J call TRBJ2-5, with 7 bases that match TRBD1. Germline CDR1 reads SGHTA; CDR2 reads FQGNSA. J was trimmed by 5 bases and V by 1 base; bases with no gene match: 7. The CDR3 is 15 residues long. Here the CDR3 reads CASSLGKGAAETQYF. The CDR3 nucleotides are TGTGCCAGCAGCTTAGGGAAGGGGGCGGCGGAGACCCAGTACTTC.

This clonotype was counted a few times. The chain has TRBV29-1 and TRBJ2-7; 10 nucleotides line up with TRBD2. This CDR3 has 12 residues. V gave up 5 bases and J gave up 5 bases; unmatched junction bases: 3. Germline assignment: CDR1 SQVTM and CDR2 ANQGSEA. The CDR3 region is CSVSSGRDEQYF. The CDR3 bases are TGCAGCGTTTCTAGCGGGAGAGACGAGCAGTACTTC.

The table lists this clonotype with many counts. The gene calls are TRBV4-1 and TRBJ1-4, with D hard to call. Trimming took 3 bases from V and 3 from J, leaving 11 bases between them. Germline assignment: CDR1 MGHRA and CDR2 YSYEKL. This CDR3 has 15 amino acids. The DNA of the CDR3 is TGCGCCAGCAGCCAGGGCCCCGTATCTAATGAAAAACTGTTTTTT. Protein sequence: CASSQGPVSNEKLFF.

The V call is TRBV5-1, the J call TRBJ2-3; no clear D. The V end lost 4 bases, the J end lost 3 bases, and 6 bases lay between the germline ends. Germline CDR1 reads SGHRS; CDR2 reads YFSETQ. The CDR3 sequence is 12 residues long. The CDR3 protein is CASSKETDTQYF. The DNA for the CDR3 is TGCGCCAGCAGCAAGGAAACAGATACGCAGTATTTT. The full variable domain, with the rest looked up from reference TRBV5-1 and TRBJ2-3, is KAGVTQTPRYLIKTRGQQVTLSCSPISGHRSVSWYQQTPGQGLQFLFEYFSETQRNKGNFPGRFSGRQFSNSRSEMNVSTLELGDSALYLCASSKETDTQYFGPGTRLTVL.

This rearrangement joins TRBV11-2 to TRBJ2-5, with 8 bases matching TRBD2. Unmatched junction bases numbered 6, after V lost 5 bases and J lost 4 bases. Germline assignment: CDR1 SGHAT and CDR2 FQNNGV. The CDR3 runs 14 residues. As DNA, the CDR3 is TGTGCCAGCAGCCGCAGGACTAGCCGAGAGACCCAGTACTTC. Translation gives CASSRRTSRETQYF.

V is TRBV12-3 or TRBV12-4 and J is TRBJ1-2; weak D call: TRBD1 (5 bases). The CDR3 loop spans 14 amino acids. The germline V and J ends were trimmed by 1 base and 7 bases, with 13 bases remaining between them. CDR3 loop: CASSLGRVVSGYTF. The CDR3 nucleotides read TGTGCCAGCAGTTTAGGCAGGGTGGTTTCTGGCTACACCTTC.

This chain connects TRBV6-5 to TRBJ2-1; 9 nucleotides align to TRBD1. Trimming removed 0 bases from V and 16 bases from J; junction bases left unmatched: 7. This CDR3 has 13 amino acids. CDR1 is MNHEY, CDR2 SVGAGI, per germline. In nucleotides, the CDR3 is TGTGCCAGCAGTTACTCAGCCGGGACAGGGAATTTCTTC. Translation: CASSYSAGTGNFF.

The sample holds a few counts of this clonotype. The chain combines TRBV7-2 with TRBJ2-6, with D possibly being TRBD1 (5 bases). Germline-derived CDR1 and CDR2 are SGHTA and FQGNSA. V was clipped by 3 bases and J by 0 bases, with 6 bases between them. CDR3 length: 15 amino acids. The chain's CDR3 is CASSFQGSGANVLTF. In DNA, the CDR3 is TGTGCCAGCAGCTTCCAGGGCTCTGGGGCCAACGTCCTGACTTTC.

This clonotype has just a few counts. The CDR3 sequence is CASRWSGPRDEQFF. The CDR3 region has the DNA TGTGCCAGCAGATGGAGTGGCCCCCGGGATGAGCAGTTCTTC. The chain carries TRBV3-1 and TRBJ2-1; D is unresolved. Germline V gives CDR1 LGHDT, CDR2 YNNKEL (reference sequence). V was cut by 6 bases and J by 8 bases, with 17 bases left in between. The length of the CDR3 is 14 residues.

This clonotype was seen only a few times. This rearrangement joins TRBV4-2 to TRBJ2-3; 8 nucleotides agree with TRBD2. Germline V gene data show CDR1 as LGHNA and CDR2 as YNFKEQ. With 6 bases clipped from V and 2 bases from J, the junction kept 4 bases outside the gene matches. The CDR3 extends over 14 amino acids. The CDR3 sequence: CASSTGGDTDTQYF. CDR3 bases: TGTGCCAGCAGTACCGGGGGGGACACAGATACGCAGTATTTT.